This T cell receptor (beta chain) came from a study of T-cell memory formation after mild COVID-19. In the study overall: TCR clusters mostly belonged to single donors.

5'RACE with constant-segment primers yielded barcoded, UMI-tagged TCR alpha and TCR beta cDNA libraries. TCRdb re-analysed the 5' RACE reads in MiXCR, keeping a single row per CDR3 protein. The sample has about 90,000 distinct CDR3 sequences, about an eighth seen once. Unmatched junction bases numbered 8, after V lost 4 bases and J lost 1 base. CDR1 is SGHRS and CDR2 is YFSETQ in the germline V gene. The CDR3 loop spans 16 amino acids. The material sequenced was PBMCs or a T cell subset sorted from them (not recorded which). This receptor was taken from an adult woman who had mild COVID-19 (a few samples of this study predate the infection). Cell type and time point are not known. This chain connects TRBV5-1 to TRBJ2-3, with 8 bases fitting TRBD2. The CDR3 loop reads CASSTGAGARTDTQYF. In DNA, the CDR3 is TGCGCCAGCAGCACGGGAGCGGGGGCCCGCACAGATACGCAGTATTTT. Using reference TRBV5-1 and TRBJ2-3 for the parts outside the CDR3, the full variable domain is KAGVTQTPRYLIKTRGQQVTLSCSPISGHRSVSWYQQTPGQGLQFLFEYFSETQRNKGNFPGRFSGRQFSNSRSEMNVSTLELGDSALYLCASSTGAGARTDTQYFGPGTRLTVL.